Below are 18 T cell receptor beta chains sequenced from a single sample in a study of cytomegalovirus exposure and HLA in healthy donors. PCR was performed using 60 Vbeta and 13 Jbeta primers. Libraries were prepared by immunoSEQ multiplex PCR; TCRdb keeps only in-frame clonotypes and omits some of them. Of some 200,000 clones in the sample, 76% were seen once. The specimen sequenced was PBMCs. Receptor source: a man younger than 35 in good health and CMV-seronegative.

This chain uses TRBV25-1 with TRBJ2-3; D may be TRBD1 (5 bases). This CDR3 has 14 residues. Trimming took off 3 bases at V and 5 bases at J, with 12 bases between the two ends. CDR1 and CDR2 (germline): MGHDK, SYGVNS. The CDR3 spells CASSEEFRVDTQYF. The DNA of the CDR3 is TGTGCCAGCAGTGAGGAGTTCAGGGTAGATACGCAGTATTTT. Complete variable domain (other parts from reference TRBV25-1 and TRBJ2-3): EADIYQTPRYLVIGTGKKITLECSQTMGHDKMYWYQQDPGMELHLIHYSYGVNSTEKGDLSSESTVSRIRTEHFPLTLESARPSHTSQYLCASSEEFRVDTQYFGPGTRLTVL.

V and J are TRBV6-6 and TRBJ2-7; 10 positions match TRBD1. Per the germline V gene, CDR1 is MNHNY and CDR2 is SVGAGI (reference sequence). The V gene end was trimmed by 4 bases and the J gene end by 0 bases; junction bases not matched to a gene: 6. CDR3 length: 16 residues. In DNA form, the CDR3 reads TGTGCCAGCAGTTCGTGGACAGGGGGGGACTCCTACGAGCAGTACTTC. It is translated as CASSSWTGGDSYEQYF.

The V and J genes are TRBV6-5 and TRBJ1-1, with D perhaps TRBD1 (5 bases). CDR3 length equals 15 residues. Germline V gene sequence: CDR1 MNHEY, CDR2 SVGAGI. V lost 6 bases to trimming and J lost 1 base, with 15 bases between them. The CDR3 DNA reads TGTGCCAGCAGCCTTTGGGGGGGGAAGAACACTGAAGCTTTCTTT. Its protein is CASSLWGGKNTEAFF.

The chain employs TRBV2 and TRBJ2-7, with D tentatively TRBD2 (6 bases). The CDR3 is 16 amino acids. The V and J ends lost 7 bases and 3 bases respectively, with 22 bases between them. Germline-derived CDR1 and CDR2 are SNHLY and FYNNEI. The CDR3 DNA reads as TGTGCCAGCATGCTCCCGGGACTGAAAATGGGCTACGAGCAGTACTTC. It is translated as CASMLPGLKMGYEQYF.

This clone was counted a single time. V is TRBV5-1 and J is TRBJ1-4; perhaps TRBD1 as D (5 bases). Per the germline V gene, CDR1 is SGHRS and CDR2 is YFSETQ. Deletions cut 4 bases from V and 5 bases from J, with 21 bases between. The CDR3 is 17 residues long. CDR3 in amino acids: CASSPGTLTGSNEKLFF. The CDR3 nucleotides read TGCGCCAGCAGCCCCGGCACCCTAACAGGCTCAAATGAAAAACTGTTTTTT. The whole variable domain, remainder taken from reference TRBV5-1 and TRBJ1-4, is KAGVTQTPRYLIKTRGQQVTLSCSPISGHRSVSWYQQTPGQGLQFLFEYFSETQRNKGNFPGRFSGRQFSNSRSEMNVSTLELGDSALYLCASSPGTLTGSNEKLFFGSGTQLSVL.

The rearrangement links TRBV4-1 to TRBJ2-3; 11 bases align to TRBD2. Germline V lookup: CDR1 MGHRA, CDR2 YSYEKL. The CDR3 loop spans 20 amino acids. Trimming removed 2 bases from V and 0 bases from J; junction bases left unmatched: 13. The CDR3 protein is CASSQPRIAGGRGSTDTQYF. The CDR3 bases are TGCGCCAGCAGCCAACCTCGGATAGCGGGAGGGCGAGGGAGCACAGATACGCAGTATTTT.

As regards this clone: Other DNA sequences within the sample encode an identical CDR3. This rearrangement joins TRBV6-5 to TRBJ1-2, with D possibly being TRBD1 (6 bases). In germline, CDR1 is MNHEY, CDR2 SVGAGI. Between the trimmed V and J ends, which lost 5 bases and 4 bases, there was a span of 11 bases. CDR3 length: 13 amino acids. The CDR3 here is CASSAQGTYGYTF. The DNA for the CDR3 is TGTGCCAGCAGTGCACAGGGCACCTATGGCTACACCTTC.

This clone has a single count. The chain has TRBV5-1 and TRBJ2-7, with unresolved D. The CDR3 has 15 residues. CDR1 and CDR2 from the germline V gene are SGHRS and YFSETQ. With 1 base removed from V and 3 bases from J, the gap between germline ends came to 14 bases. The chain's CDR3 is CASSLWAGQNYEQYF. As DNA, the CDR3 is TGCGCCAGCAGCTTGTGGGCAGGCCAAAACTACGAGCAGTACTTC.

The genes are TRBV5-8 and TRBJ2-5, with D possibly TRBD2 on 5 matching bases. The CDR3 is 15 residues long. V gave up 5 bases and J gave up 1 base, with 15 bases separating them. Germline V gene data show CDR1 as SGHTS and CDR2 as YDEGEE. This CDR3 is CASRRNAGPQETQYF. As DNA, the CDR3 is TGTGCCAGCAGGCGAAACGCGGGCCCCCAAGAGACCCAGTACTTC. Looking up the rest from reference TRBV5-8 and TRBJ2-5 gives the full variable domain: EAGVTQSPTHLIKTRGQQATLRCSPISGHTSVYWYQQALGLGLQFLLWYDEGEERNRGNFPPRFSGRQFPNYSSELNVNALELEDSALYLCASRRNAGPQETQYFGPGTRLLVL.

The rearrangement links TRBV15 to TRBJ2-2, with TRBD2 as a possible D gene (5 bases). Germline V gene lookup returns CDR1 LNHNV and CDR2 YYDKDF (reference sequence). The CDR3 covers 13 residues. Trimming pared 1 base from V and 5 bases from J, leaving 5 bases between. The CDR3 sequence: CATSRGGTGELFF. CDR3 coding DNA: TGTGCCACCAGCAGAGGAGGGACCGGGGAGCTGTTTTTT.

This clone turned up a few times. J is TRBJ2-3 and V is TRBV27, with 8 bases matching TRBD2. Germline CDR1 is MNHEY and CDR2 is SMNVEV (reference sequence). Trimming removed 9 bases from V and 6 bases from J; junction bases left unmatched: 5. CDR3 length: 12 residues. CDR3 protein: CASREGPDTQYF. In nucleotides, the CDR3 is TGTGCCAGTCGGGAGGGCCCCGATACGCAGTATTTT.

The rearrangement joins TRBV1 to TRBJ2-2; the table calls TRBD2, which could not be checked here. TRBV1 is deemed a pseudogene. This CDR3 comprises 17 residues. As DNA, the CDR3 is TGCACCAGCAGCCGGAAGGAGCTAGCAGCAGGACCCGGGGAGCTGTTTTTT. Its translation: CTSSRKELAAGPGELFF.

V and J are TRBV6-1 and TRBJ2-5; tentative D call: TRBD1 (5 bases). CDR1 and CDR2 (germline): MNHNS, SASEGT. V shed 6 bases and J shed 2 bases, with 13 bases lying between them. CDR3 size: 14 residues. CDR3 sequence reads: CASSRVGPQETQYF. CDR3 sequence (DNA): TGTGCCAGCAGCAGGGTTGGACCACAAGAGACCCAGTACTTC.

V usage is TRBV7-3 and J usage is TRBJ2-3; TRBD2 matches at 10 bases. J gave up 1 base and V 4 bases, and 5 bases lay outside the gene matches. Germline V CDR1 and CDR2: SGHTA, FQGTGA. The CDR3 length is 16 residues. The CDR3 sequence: CASSSTSGTGTDTQYF. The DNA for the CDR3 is TGTGCCAGCAGCTCCACTAGCGGGACGGGCACAGATACGCAGTATTTT.

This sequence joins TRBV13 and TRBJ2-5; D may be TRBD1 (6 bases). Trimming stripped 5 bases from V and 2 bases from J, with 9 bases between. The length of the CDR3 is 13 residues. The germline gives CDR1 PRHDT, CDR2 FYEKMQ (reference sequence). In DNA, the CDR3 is TGTGCCAGCAGCGCCGACAGGCAAGAGACCCAGTACTTC. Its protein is CASSADRQETQYF.

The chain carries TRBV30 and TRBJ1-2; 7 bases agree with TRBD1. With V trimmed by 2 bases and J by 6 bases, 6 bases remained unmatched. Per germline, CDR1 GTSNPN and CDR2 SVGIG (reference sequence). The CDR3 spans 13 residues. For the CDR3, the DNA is TGTGCCTGGAGTATTGGGGACAGCCATGGCTACACCTTC. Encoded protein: CAWSIGDSHGYTF.

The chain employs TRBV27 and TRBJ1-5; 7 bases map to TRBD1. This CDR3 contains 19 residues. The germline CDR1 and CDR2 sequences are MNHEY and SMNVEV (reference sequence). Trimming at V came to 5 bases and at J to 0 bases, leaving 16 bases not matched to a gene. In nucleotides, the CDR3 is TGTGCCAGCAGTGCCAAAGTTACAGGGGCCCAGGATAGCAATCAGCCCCAGCATTTT. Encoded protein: CASSAKVTGAQDSNQPQHF.

The CDR3 loop reads CASSGLAGAYEQYF. The DNA of the CDR3 is TGTGCCAGCTCAGGACTAGCGGGAGCCTACGAGCAGTACTTC. The chain is built from TRBV18 and TRBJ2-7; 13 bases agree with TRBD2. The CDR3 is 14 amino acids. With 5 bases clipped from V and 2 bases from J, the junction kept 0 bases outside the gene matches. Germline lookup yields CDR1 KGHSH and CDR2 LQKENI. Filled out from reference TRBV18 and TRBJ2-7, the complete variable domain reads NAGVMQNPRHLVRRRGQEARLRCSPMKGHSHVYWYRQLPEEGLKFMVYLQKENIIDESGMPKERFSAEFPKEGPSILRIQQVVRGDSAAYFCASSGLAGAYEQYFGPGTRLTVT.